This T cell receptor beta chain was retrieved from a study of T cell clonality in common variable immunodeficiency. Study observations and caveats: The cause of increased CVID clonality remains unclear without subpopulation sequencing. Compared with healthy controls, CVID subjects showed increased TCRbeta clonality, mostly in about a third. Repertoire-complication correlations in CVID were limited by patient heterogeneity. Fewer deletions and N-nucleotide insertions were reportedly seen in common variable immunodeficiency TCR beta sequences.

Sequencing used immunoSEQ multiplex PCR; TCRdb keeps in-frame clones, though not all of them. Altogether about 81,000 clones were found in the sample, and no singletons occur. This clone was observed at least ten times. The antigen remains undetermined. The CDR3 extends 3 residues past the end of the read, so its final part is completed from the germline J gene. The V end was cut by 5 bases, the J end by 6 bases, with 23 bases between. Germline CDR1 reads PRHDT; CDR2 reads FYEKMQ (reference sequence). This CDR3 spans 17 amino acids. The gene calls are TRBV13 and TRBJ2-1, with a tentative D call TRBD2 (6 bases). The sample consisted of peripheral blood mononuclear cells. This sequence originates from a person aged 18-70 years in good health. Here the CDR3 reads CASSHRRGKGRINEQFF. Incomplete CDR3 DNA: TGTGCCAGCAGCCACCGACGGGGGAAAGGGCGAATCAATGAG. Filled out from reference TRBV13 and TRBJ2-1, the complete variable domain reads AAGVIQSPRHLIKEKRETATLKCYPIPRHDTVYWYQQGPGQDPQFLISFYEKMQSDKGSIPDRFSAQQFSDYHSELNMSSLELGDSALYFCASSHRRGKGRINEQFFGPGTRLTVL.